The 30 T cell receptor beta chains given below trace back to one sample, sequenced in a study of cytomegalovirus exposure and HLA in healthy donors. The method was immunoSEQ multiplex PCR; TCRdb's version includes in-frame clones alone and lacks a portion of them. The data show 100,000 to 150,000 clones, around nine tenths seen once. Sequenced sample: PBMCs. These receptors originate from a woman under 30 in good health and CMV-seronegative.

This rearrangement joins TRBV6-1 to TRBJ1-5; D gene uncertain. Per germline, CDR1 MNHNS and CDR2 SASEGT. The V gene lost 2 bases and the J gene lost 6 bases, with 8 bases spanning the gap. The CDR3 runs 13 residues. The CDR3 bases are TGTGCCAGCAGTGAACTCGAGTTTCAGCCCCAGCATTTT. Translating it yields CASSELEFQPQHF.

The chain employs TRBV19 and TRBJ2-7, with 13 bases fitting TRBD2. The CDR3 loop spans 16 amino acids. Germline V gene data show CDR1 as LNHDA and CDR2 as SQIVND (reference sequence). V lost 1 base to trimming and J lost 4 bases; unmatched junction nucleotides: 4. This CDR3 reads CASSIGTSGRIYEQYF. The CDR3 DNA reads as TGTGCCAGTAGTATAGGGACTAGCGGGAGAATTTACGAGCAGTACTTC.

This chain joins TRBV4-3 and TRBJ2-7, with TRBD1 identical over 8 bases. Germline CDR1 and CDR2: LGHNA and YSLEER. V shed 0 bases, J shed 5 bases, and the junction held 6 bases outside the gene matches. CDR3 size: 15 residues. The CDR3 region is CASSQDPDRVDEQYF. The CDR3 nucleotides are TGCGCCAGCAGCCAAGATCCGGACAGGGTGGACGAGCAGTACTTC.

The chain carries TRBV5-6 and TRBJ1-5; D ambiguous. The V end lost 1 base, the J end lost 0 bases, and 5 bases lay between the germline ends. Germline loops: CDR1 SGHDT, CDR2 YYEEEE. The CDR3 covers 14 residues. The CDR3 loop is CASSLSYSNQPQHF. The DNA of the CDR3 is TGTGCCAGCAGCTTGTCGTATAGCAATCAGCCCCAGCATTTT.

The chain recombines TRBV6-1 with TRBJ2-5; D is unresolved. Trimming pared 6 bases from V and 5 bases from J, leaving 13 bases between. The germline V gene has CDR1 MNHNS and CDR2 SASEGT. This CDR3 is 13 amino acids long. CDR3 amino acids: CASRVKWPETQYF. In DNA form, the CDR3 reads TGTGCCAGCAGGGTCAAGTGGCCGGAGACCCAGTACTTC.

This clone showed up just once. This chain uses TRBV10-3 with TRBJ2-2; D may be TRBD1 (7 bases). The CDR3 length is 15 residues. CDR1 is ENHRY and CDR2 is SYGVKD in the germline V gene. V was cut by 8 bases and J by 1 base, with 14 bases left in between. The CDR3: CAIARGTENTGELFF. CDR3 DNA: TGTGCCATCGCCCGCGGGACAGAGAACACCGGGGAGCTGTTTTTT.

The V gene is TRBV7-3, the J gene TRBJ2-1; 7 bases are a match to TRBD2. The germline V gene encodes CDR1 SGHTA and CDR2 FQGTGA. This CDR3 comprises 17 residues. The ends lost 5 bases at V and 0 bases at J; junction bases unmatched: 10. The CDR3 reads CASSRSSGFHSYNEQFF. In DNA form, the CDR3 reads TGTGCCAGCAGCCGTAGTAGCGGGTTCCACTCCTACAATGAGCAGTTCTTC.

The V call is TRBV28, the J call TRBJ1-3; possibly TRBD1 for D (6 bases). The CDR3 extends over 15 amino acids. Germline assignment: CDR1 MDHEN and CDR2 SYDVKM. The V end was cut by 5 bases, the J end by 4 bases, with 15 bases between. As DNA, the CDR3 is TGTGCCAGCAGTGAACAGGGTTGGGGCGGAAACACCATATATTTT. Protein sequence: CASSEQGWGGNTIYF.

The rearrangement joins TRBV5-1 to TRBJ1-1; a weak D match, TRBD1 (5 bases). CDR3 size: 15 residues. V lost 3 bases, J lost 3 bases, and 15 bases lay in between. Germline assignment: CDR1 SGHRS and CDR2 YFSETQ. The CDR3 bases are TGCGCCAGCAGCTGGGGTGTCAGGGTGGACACTGAAGCTTTCTTT. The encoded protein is CASSWGVRVDTEAFF.

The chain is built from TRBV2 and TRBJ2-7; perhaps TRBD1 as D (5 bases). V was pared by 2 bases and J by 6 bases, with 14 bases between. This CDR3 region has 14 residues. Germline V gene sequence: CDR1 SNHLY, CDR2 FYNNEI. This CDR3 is CASSEQGIGSEQYF. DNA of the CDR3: TGTGCCAGCAGTGAACAGGGTATTGGGTCCGAGCAGTACTTC.

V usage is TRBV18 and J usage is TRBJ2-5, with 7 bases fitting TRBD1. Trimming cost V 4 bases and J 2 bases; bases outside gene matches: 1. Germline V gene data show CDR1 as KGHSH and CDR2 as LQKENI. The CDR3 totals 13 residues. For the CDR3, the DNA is TGTGCCAGCTCACAGGGACAGCAAGAGACCCAGTACTTC. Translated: CASSQGQQETQYF.

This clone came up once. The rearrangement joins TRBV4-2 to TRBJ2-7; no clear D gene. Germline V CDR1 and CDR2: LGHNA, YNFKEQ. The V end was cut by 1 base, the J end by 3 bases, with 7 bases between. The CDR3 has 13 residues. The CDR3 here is CASSQGALYEQYF. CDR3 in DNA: TGTGCCAGCAGCCAAGGGGCCCTCTACGAGCAGTACTTC.

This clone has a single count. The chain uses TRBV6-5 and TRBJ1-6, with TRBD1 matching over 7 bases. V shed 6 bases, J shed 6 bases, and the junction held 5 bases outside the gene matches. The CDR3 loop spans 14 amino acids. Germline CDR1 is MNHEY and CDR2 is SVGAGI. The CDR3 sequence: CASRGTATNSPLHF. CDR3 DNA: TGTGCCAGCAGGGGGACAGCGACTAATTCACCCCTCCACTTT.

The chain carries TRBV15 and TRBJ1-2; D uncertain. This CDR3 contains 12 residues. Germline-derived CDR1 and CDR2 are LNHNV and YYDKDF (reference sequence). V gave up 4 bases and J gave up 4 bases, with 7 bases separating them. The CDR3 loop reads CATSTSFYGYTF. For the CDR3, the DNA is TGTGCCACCAGCACCTCTTTCTATGGCTACACCTTC.

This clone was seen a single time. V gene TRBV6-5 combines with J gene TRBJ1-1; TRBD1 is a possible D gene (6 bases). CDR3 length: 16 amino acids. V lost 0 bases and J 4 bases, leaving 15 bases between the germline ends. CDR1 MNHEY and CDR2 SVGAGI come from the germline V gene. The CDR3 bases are TGTGCCAGCAGTTACTCGAGCAGGGGCGGGGGCACTGAAGCTTTCTTT. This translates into CASSYSSRGGGTEAFF.

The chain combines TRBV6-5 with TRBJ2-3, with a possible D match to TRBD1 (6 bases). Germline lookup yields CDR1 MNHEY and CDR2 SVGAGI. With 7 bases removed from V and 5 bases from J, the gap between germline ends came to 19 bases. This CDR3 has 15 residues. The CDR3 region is CASTSGTLNLDTQYF. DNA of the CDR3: TGTGCCAGCACCTCCGGGACATTGAATTTAGATACGCAGTATTTT.

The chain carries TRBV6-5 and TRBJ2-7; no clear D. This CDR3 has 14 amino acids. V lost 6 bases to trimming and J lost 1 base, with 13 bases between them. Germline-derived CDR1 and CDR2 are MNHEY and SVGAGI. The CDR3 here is CASSRTRASYEQYF. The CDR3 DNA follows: TGTGCCAGCAGCCGAACAAGAGCGTCCTACGAGCAGTACTTC.

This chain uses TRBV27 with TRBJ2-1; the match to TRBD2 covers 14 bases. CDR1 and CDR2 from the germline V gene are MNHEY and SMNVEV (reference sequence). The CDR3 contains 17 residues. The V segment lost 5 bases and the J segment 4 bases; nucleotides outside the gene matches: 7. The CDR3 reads CASSPSRTSGGYNEQFF. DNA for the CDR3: TGTGCCAGCAGTCCCTCCCGGACTAGCGGGGGGTACAATGAGCAGTTCTTC.

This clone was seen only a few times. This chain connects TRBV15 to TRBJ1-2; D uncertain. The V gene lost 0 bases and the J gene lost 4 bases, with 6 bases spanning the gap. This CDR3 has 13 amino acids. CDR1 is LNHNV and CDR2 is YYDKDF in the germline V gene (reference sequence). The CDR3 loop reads CATSRDRSYGYTF. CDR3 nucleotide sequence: TGTGCCACCAGCAGAGATCGGTCCTATGGCTACACCTTC.

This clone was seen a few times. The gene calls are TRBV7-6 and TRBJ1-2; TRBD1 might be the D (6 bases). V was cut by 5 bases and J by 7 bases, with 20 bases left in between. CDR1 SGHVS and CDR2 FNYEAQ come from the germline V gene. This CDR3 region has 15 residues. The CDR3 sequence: CASSPQGGADGGYTF. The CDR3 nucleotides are TGTGCCAGCAGCCCTCAAGGGGGGGCGGATGGTGGCTACACCTTC.

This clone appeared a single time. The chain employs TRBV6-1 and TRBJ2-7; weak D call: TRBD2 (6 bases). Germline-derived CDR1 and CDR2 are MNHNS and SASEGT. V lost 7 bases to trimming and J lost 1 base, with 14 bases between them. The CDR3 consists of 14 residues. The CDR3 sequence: CASMVLAISYEQYF. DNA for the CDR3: TGTGCCAGCATGGTCCTAGCGATATCCTACGAGCAGTACTTC.

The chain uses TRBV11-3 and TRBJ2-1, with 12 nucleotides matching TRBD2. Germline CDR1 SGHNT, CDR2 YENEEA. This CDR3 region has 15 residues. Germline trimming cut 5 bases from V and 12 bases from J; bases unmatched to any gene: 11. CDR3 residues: CASSQTSGSGVWQFF. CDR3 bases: TGTGCCAGCAGCCAGACTAGCGGGAGTGGAGTATGGCAGTTCTTC.

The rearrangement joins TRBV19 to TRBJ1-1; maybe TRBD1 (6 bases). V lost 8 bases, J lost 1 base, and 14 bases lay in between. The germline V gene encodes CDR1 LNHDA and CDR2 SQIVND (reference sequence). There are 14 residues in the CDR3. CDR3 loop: CASQPGQQNTEAFF. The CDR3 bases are TGTGCCAGTCAACCGGGACAACAGAACACTGAAGCTTTCTTT.

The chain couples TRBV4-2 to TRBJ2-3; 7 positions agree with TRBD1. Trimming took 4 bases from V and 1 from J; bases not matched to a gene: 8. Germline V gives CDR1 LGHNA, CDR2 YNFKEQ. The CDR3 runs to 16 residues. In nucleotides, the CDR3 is TGTGCCAGCAGCCCAGAAGGGGGCGCTGGCACAGATACGCAGTATTTT. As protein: CASSPEGGAGTDTQYF.

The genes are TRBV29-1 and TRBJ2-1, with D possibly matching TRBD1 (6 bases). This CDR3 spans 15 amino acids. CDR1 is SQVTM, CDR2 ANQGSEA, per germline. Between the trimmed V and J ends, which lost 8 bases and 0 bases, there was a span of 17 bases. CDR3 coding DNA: TGCAGCTTGGGCAGGGGCCCCAGCTCCTACAATGAGCAGTTCTTC. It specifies CSLGRGPSSYNEQFF.

The CDR3 nucleotides are TGTGCCAGCAGTGTGTCGGGGAGCTCCTACGAGCAGTACTTC. It codes for CASSVSGSSYEQYF. V usage is TRBV25-1 and J usage is TRBJ2-7; D is perhaps TRBD2 (5 bases). V shed 4 bases and J shed 0 bases, with 10 bases lying between them. Germline CDR1 and CDR2: MGHDK and SYGVNS. The CDR3 spans 14 residues.

The chain's CDR3 is CAWTPGQGFLFEQYF. DNA for the CDR3: TGTGCCTGGACGCCGGGACAGGGGTTTCTCTTCGAGCAGTACTTC. V usage is TRBV30 and J usage is TRBJ2-7, with 10 positions matching TRBD1. There are 15 residues in the CDR3. The germline CDR1 and CDR2 sequences are GTSNPN and SVGIG (reference sequence). V lost 4 bases, J lost 6 bases, and 12 bases stayed unmatched.

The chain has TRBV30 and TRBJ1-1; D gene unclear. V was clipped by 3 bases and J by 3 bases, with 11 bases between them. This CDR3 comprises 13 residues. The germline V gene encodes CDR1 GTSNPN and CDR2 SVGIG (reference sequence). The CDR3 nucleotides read TGTGCCTGGAGCCGGGAAGGGTACACTGAAGCTTTCTTT. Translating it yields CAWSREGYTEAFF.

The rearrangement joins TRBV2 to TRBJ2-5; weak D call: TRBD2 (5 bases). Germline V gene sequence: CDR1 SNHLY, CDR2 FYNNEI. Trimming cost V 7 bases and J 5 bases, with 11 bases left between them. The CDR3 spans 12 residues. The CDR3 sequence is CASTRGLETQYF. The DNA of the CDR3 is TGTGCCAGCACACGGGGTTTGGAGACCCAGTACTTC.

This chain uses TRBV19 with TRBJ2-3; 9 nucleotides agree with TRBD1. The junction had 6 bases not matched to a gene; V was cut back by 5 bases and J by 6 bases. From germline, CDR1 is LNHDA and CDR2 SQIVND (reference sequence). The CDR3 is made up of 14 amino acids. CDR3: CASSYGQGWDTQYF. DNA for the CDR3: TGTGCCAGTAGTTATGGACAGGGGTGGGATACGCAGTATTTT.